A selection of T cell receptor beta chains follows, all from one sample in a study of human T cells and chemical hapten exposure. In TCRdb, the RACE reads were re-called with MiXCR into one record per CDR3 protein. This table has roughly 100,000 distinct CDR3 sequences, 9.5% to 15% appearing once. The sample here was whole blood, taken in connection with sensitization to the hapten diphenylcyclopropenone (DPC). These receptors all stem from a woman aged 50 to 60 with alopecia areata. Some clones in this sample may be carry-over from other donors' samples. Each CDR3 is given with its conserved first and last residue. The order of the fields is J gene, CDR3 length, V gene, clone size, CDR3 protein. Some rows have no size entry. The others give once, few or many, or a class for an expanded clone.

TRBJ1-1 13 TRBV4-2 few CASSQQTNTEAFF
TRBJ1-6 18 TRBV4-3 few CASSLAANRDQYNSPLHF
TRBJ1-6 16 TRBV7-6 NA CASSLGITGDNSPLHF
TRBJ2-6 13 TRBV28 NA CASTWPGANVLTF
TRBJ2-7 15 TRBV28 once CASSPTVQRQYEQYF
TRBJ1-2 15 TRBV12-3/TRBV12-4 NA CASSFGAAAGYGYTF
TRBJ2-1 15 TRBV28 NA CASSFGTSAYNEQFF
TRBJ1-1 11 TRBV28 NA CASAANTEAFF
TRBJ2-7 13 TRBV6-2/TRBV6-3 NA CASSYFGSYEQYF
TRBJ1-6 14 TRBV7-8 many CASSLRSRASPLHF
TRBJ1-2 18 TRBV18 many CASSPPAGGGSPNYGYTF
TRBJ2-1 13 TRBV3-1 NA CASSPNSGVPQFF
TRBJ1-2 15 TRBV18 many CASSPVDRFNYGYTF
TRBJ1-1 14 TRBV27 many CASARDTLNTEAFF
TRBJ2-7 14 TRBV5-6 NA CASSLEQGPYEQYF
TRBJ2-1 15 TRBV2 few CASTQSSGTYNEQFF
TRBJ2-1 16 TRBV12-3/TRBV12-4 few CASSPDAWGALNEQFF
TRBJ2-3 16 TRBV6-5 few CASSYGTSGAADTQYF
TRBJ2-4 17 TRBV5-1 NA CASSLALRGKVGNIQYF
TRBJ2-5 16 TRBV7-8 NA CASSSRTVARTETQYF
TRBJ1-1 15 TRBV3-1 few CASSLSGYLNTEAFF
TRBJ2-7 15 TRBV27 few CASSPRGMTLYEQYF
TRBJ1-1 14 TRBV20-1 many CSAPLGRLNTEAFF
TRBJ2-7 14 TRBV5-4 NA CASSLPSVPYEQYF
TRBJ1-5 15 TRBV20-1 few CSASSNDYSNQPQHF
TRBJ2-1 15 TRBV6-1 NA CASSETALGYNEQFF
TRBJ2-7 12 TRBV2 many CASRGDRGPQYF
TRBJ2-7 13 TRBV5-1 many CASSSDRAYEQYF
TRBJ2-5 14 TRBV3-1 many CASSQNQGWETQYF
TRBJ1-5 12 TRBV28 NA CASEGSNQPQHF
TRBJ1-2 12 TRBV11-2 few CASTPTGVGYTF
TRBJ1-4 15 TRBV7-2 NA CASRHGDRVFEKLFF
TRBJ1-1 13 TRBV2 many CASGPQGFGEAFF
TRBJ1-1 14 TRBV18 few CASSPAQGATEAFF
TRBJ2-5 13 TRBV7-7 few CASSTGGLETQYF
TRBJ1-6 14 TRBV28 NA CASSLAVNDSPLHF
TRBJ2-3 15 TRBV12-3/TRBV12-4 NA CASSFRNRLTDTQYF
TRBJ1-1 14 TRBV18 NA CASSPGKVNTEAFF
TRBJ2-3 15 TRBV6-6 many CASSYGTGTSNTQYF
TRBJ2-1 15 TRBV5-5 few CASSLVGGARDEQFF
TRBJ1-1 15 TRBV7-2 few CASSLRGSANTEAFF
TRBJ2-1 17 TRBV4-1 few CASSLTRAGGYYNEQFF
TRBJ1-1 13 TRBV29-1 many CSAETDRSSEAFF
TRBJ1-1 12 TRBV9 NA CASSPGLTEAFF
TRBJ2-4 13 TRBV20-1 once CSAQPGAKNIQYF
TRBJ2-1 14 TRBV18 few CASSPESPPNEQFF
TRBJ2-1 16 TRBV5-4 many CASSSSSSGAYNEQFF
TRBJ2-1 13 TRBV7-9 many CASSQNPANEQFF
TRBJ2-1 15 TRBV2 NA CASSRRAGLYNEQFF
TRBJ2-5 13 TRBV7-2 many CASSDAPQETQYF
TRBJ2-1 16 TRBV6-5 many CASSYESGRANNEQFF
TRBJ1-1 13 TRBV7-9 few CASSKEMNTEAFF
TRBJ2-1 14 TRBV4-1 many CASSPWTEYNEQFF
TRBJ1-1 16 TRBV19 many CASSEPGRIMNTEAFF
TRBJ2-2 17 TRBV6-2/TRBV6-3 NA CASMGQRLLANTGELFF
TRBJ1-2 13 TRBV7-8 NA CASSYRTGDGYTF
TRBJ2-7 15 TRBV11-1 many CASSLAGTGTYEQYF
TRBJ1-1 12 TRBV7-9 many CASSHTTGQAFF
TRBJ2-7 19 TRBV7-6 few CASSFTVLRTGLQPGEQYF
TRBJ1-2 14 TRBV28 many CASSDSLSDYGYTF